These T cell receptor beta chains were read from a single sample in a study of HIV-infected children after antiretroviral therapy interruption. TCRdb fed the 3' RACE reads into MiXCR, producing one record per CDR3 protein. The table has some 38,000 distinct CDR3 sequences, under 8% seen once. This specimen was CD45RA+ CD4+ T cells from PBMCs, pooled from several time points, taken from a donor given antiretroviral therapy, either interrupted or continuous. These receptors were collected from a pool of human donors with HIV. CDR3s include the opening cysteine and the closing phenylalanine or tryptophan. The D gene is left open where the match is weak. The size field is filled for only some rows; it gives once, few, many or a size class.

j_call	clone_size	v_call	d_call	cdr3_aa	cdr3_nt
TRBJ2-5	medium-sized	TRBV23-1	-	CASSRETQYF	TGCGCCAGCAGTCGAGAGACCCAGTACTTC
TRBJ1-6	many	TRBV23-1	TRBD1	CASSTGQYNSPLYF	TGTGCCAGCAGTACGGGACAGTATAATTCGCCCCTCTACTTT
TRBJ2-7	-	TRBV18	-	CASSPRNSYEQYF	TGTGCCAGCTCACCCCGAAACTCCTACGAGCAGTACTTC
TRBJ2-7	many	TRBV29-1	-	CSVGTGNPSYEQYF	TGCAGCGTTGGGACCGGGAATCCCTCCTACGAGCAGTACTTC
TRBJ2-1	many	TRBV11-3	TRBD1	CASSLGPGQGDNEQFF	TGTGCCAGCAGCTTAGGCCCGGGACAGGGTGACAATGAGCAGTTCTTC
TRBJ1-1	many	TRBV3-1	-	CASSRMGENTEAFF	TGTGCCAGCAGCCGCATGGGGGAAAACACTGAAGCTTTCTTT
TRBJ1-3	many	TRBV6-5	TRBD1	CASSYRGPSGNTIYF	TGTGCCAGCAGTTACAGGGGGCCAAGCGGAAACACCATATATTTT
TRBJ1-1	many	TRBV29-1	-	CSVTPRDMNTEAFF	TGCAGCGTGACCCCCCGGGATATGAACACTGAAGCTTTCTTT
TRBJ2-1	many	TRBV11-2	-	CASSFPPGAEQFF	TGTGCCAGCAGCTTCCCCCCCGGGGCTGAGCAGTTCTTC
TRBJ2-1	many	TRBV20-1	-	CSAIWGGTGAYNEQFF	TGCAGTGCTATATGGGGGGGGACAGGAGCCTACAATGAGCAGTTCTTC
TRBJ2-7	few	TRBV12-3/TRBV12-4	TRBD2	CASSLYPGGSSYEQYF	TGTGCCAGCAGTTTATACCCGGGGGGGTCCTCCTACGAGCAGTACTTC
TRBJ2-5	-	TRBV6-6	-	CASGARLGGRREDTQYF	TGTGCCAGCGGTGCCAGACTGGGGGGGCGCAGAGAGGACACCCAGTACTTT
TRBJ2-7	many	TRBV20-1	-	CSALSSPVYEQYF	TGCAGTGCCCTGTCTAGCCCCGTCTACGAGCAGTACTTC
TRBJ1-5	many	TRBV20-1	TRBD1	CSARKTGGGNQPQHF	TGCAGTGCGCGGAAAACAGGGGGCGGCAATCAGCCCCAGCATTTT
TRBJ2-3	-	TRBV18	TRBD1	CASSLMDRAGDTQYF	TGTGCCAGCTCACTGATGGACAGGGCTGGGGATACGCAGTATTTT
TRBJ2-7	many	TRBV6-4	-	CASSVSGPTYEQYFGPYEQYF	TGTGCCAGCAGTGTCTCGGGACCGACCTATGAACAGTACTTCGGTCCCTATGAACAGTACTTC